This T cell receptor beta chain was found in a study of T cell responses to AZD1222 COVID-19 vaccine. General study results and limits: The breadth and depth of Spike-specific TCRs increased once two AZD1222 doses had been given.

Turning to this clone: Its antigen remains unknown.

TCRdb's copy holds only in-frame clones and misses some; the assay was immunoSEQ multiplex PCR. Among 80,000 or so clones listed, just over 90% were seen once. Germline lookup yields CDR1 LGHDT and CDR2 YNNKEL (reference sequence). This CDR3 has 15 amino acids. V lost 4 bases and J lost 3; bases outside the gene matches: 5. The receptor's source is an adult in good health. The genes are TRBV3-1 (or the pseudogene TRBV3-2) and TRBJ1-1; TRBD1 agrees at 10 bases. The sequenced sample was peripheral blood, obtained on day 0 of MenACWY control vaccination. The CDR3 DNA reads as TGTGCCAGCAGCCGGGACAGGGGTCGGGACACTGAAGCTTTCTTT. Translation gives CASSRDRGRDTEAFF.